The TCR beta chain described here comes from a study of blood T cell repertoires in COVID-19. Study information: T cells, B-cell-depleted T cells, or PBMCs provided the cDNA or gDNA that served as material.

This CDR3 spans 19 amino acids. V dropped 1 base and J dropped 0; count of bases not matched to a gene: 7. CDR1 is SEHNR, CDR2 FQNEAQ, per germline (reference sequence). In the authors' methods: Using reference gene primer amplification, nucleated cell counts were estimated. TCRdb's copy holds only in-frame clones and misses some; the assay was immunoSEQ multiplex PCR. D and trimming were read from the DNA, whereas the V and J calls and clone size are those reported in that table. This table has 250,000 or so clones, about nine tenths appearing once. The sequencing sample was made of peripheral blood. The V and J genes are TRBV7-9 and TRBJ2-3, with 13 nucleotides matching TRBD2. The receptor was isolated from a young man with COVID-19, enrolled during active disease. The CDR3 spells CASSLEVLAGGPSTDTQYF. CDR3 bases: TGTGCCAGCAGCTTAGAGGTACTAGCGGGGGGGCCTAGCACAGATACGCAGTATTTT. Full variable domain (rest looked up from reference TRBV7-9 and TRBJ2-3): DTGVSQNPRHKITKRGQNVTFRCDPISEHNRLYWYRQTLGQGPEFLTYFQNEAQLEKSRLLSDRFSAERPKGSFSTLEIQRTEQGDSAMYLCASSLEVLAGGPSTDTQYFGPGTRLTVL.